The present T cell receptor beta chain was sequenced within a study of Tregs in tolerant kidney transplant recipients. V gave up 0 bases and J gave up 7 bases, with 18 bases separating them. In germline, CDR1 is MRHNA, CDR2 SNTAGT. CDR3 size: 16 residues. Note on this clone: Its target is not known.

Using immunoSEQ multiplex PCR, the repertoire was profiled, and TCRdb retains in-frame clones only, with some absent. This table holds around 64,000 clones, roughly 86% found once. Mixed chimerism was transient after nonmyeloablative marrow transplants from related graft donors. Unstimulated Tregs (CD4+CD25+CD127-) and CD4+CD25- non-Tregs were sorted from PBMCs. Findings and caveats of the study: Tolerant patients' donor-specific Tregs expanded beyond overall Tregs, suggesting antigen-driven growth.

The receptor was isolated from a human patient who received a combined kidney and bone marrow transplant. Some T cells could come from the graft donor. The genes are TRBV6-4 and TRBJ1-1; possible D gene TRBD1, 6 bases. Sample: CD4+ T cells from blood (PBMCs), taken 6 months after the transplant. CDR3 in DNA: TGTGCCAGCAGTGACTCGCTGGGGGCCCATTTTGGTGAAGCTTTCTTT. This sequence encodes CASSDSLGAHFGEAFF.